This T cell receptor (beta chain) came from a study of monozygotic twins with inflammatory bowel disease. CDR3 length equals 15 residues. In germline, CDR1 is SEHNR, CDR2 FQNEAQ (reference sequence). Two nested PCRs, about 16 and 10 cycles, amplified TCRalpha and TCRbeta cDNA. Each CDR3 protein gets one entry in TCRdb, which reprocessed the 5' RACE reads and gives no DNA. The table for this sample gives approximately 420,000 distinct CDR3 sequences. This receptor was obtained from a human donor with ulcerative colitis or Crohn's disease, or a healthy co-twin of an affected twin (not recorded which). What was sequenced was blood. This sequence joins TRBV7-9 and TRBJ2-2; as DNA is missing, the TRBD1 call by TCRdb cannot be tested. The CDR3: CASSFPYRDPGELFF.